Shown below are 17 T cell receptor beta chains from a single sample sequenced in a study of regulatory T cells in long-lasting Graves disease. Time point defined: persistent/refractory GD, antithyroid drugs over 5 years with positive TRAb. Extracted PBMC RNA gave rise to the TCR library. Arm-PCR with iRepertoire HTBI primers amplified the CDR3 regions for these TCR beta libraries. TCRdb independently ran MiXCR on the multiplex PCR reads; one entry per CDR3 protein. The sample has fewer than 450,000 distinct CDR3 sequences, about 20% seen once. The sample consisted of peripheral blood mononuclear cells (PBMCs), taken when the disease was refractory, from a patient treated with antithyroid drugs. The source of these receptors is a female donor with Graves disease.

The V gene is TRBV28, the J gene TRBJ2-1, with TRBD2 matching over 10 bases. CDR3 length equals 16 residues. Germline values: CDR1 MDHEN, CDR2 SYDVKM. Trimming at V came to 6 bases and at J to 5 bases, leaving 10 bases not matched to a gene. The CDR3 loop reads CASRVDWTSGDNEQFF. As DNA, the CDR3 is TGTGCCAGCAGAGTCGACTGGACTAGCGGCGACAATGAGCAGTTCTTC.

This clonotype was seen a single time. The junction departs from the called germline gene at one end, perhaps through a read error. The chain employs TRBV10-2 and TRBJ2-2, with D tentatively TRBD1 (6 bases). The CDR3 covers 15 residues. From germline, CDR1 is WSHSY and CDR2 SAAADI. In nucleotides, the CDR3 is TGTGCCAGCAGGGGTCTAGTGGGGGCAGGCGGGGAGCTGTTTTTT. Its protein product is CASRGLVGAGGELFF.

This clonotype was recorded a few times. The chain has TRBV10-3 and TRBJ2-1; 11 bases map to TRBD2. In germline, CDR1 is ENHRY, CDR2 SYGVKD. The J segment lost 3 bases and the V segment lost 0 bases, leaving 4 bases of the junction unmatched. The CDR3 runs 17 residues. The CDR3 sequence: CAISESSGTSGYNEQFF. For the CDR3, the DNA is TGTGCCATCAGTGAGTCGTCCGGGACTAGCGGCTACAATGAGCAGTTCTTC.

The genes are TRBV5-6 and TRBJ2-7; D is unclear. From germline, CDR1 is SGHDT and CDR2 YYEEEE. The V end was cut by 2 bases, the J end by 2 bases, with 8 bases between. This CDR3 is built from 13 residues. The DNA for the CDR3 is TGTGCCAGCAGCTTAGAGCCGACCTACGAGCAGTACTTC. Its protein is CASSLEPTYEQYF.

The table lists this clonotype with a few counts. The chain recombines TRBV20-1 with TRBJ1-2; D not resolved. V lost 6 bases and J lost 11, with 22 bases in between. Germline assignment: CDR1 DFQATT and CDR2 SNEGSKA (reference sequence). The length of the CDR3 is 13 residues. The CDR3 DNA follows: TGCAGTGCCCACATCCTGGAGGACCTTGAATACACCTTC. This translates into CSAHILEDLEYTF.

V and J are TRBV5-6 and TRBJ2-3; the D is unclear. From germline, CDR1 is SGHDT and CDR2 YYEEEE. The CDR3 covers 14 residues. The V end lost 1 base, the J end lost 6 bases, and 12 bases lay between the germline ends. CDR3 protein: CASSLSAGSDTQYF. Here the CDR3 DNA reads TGTGCCAGCAGCTTGAGTGCCGGGTCGGATACGCAGTATTTT.

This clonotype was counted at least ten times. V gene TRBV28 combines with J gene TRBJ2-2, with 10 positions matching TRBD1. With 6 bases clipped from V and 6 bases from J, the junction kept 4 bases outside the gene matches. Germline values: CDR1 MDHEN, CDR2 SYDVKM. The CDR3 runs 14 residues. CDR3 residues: CASRGTGEAGELFF. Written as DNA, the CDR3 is TGTGCCAGCAGGGGGACAGGGGAGGCCGGGGAGCTGTTTTTT.

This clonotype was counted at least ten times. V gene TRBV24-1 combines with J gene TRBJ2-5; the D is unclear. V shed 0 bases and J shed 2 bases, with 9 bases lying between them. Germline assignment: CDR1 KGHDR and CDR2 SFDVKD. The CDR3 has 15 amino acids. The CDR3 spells CATSDLGPKQETQYF. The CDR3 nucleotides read TGTGCCACCAGTGATTTGGGACCGAAGCAAGAGACCCAGTACTTC.

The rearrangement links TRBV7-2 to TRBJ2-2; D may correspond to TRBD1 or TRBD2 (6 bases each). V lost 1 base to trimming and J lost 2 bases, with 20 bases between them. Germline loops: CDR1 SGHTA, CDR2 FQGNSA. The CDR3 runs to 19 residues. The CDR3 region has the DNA TGTGCCAGCAGCTTAGTAGGAGGGGGGAAGGGGTTAAACACCGGGGAGCTGTTTTTT. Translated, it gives CASSLVGGGKGLNTGELFF.

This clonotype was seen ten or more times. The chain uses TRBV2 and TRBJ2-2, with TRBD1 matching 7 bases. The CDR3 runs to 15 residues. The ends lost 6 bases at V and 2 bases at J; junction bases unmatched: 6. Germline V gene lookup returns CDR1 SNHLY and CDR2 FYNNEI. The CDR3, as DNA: TGTGCCAGCAGAGCCGGGACAGCTAACACCGGGGAGCTGTTTTTT. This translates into CASRAGTANTGELFF.

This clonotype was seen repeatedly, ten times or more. The CDR3 DNA follows: TGTGCCAGCAAAACGGGGCAACTCCGAGATTCACCCCTCCACTTT. Its protein product is CASKTGQLRDSPLHF. The chain recombines TRBV6-1 with TRBJ1-6; a possible D gene is TRBD1 (5 bases). The CDR3 runs 15 residues. V lost 7 bases to trimming and J lost 8 bases, with 18 bases between them. Germline CDR1 MNHNS, CDR2 SASEGT.

The CDR3 sequence is CSARGLAGVGQFF. CDR3 DNA sequence: TGCAGTGCTAGGGGACTAGCCGGGGTGGGGCAGTTCTTC. The rearrangement links TRBV20-1 to TRBJ2-1, with 9 bases that match TRBD2. The CDR3 is made up of 13 amino acids. V shed 3 bases, J shed 12 bases, and the junction held 9 bases outside the gene matches. The germline gives CDR1 DFQATT, CDR2 SNEGSKA (reference sequence).

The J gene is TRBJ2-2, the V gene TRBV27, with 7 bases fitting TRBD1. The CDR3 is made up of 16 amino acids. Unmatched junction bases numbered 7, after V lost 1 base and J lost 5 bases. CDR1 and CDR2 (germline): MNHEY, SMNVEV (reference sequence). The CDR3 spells CASSLFVTGFTGELFF. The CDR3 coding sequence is TGTGCCAGCAGTTTATTCGTGACAGGGTTTACCGGGGAGCTGTTTTTT.

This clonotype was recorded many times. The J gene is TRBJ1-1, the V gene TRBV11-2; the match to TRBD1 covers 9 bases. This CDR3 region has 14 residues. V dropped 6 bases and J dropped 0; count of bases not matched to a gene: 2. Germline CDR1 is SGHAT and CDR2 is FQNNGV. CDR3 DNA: TGTGCCAGCAGAAGGACAGGGGTGAACACTGAAGCTTTCTTT. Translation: CASRRTGVNTEAFF.

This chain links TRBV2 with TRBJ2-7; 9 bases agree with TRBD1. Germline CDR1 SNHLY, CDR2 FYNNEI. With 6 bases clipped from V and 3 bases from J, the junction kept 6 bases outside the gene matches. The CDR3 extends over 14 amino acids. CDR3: CASRQTGGFYEQYF. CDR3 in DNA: TGTGCCAGCAGGCAGACAGGGGGTTTCTACGAGCAGTACTTC.

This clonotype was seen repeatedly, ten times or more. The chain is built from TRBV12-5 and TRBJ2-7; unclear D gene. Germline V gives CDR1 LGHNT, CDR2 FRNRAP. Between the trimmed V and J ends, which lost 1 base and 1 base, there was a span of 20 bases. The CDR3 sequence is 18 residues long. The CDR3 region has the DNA TGTGCTAGTGGTTTGGCCGGATTTTCCCCGTCCCCTTCCTACGAGCAGTACTTC. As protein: CASGLAGFSPSPSYEQYF. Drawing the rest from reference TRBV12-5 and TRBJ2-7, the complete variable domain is DARVTQTPRHKVTEMGQEVTMRCQPILGHNTVFWYRQTMMQGLELLAYFRNRAPLDDSGMPKDRFSAEMPDATLATLKIQPSEPRDSAVYFCASGLAGFSPSPSYEQYFGPGTRLTVT.

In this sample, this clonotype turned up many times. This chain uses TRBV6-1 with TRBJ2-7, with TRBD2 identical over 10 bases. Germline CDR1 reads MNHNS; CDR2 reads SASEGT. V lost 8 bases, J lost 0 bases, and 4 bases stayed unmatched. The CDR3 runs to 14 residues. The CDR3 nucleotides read TGTGCCAGCGGACTAGCGGAAAGCTCCTACGAGCAGTACTTC. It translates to CASGLAESSYEQYF.